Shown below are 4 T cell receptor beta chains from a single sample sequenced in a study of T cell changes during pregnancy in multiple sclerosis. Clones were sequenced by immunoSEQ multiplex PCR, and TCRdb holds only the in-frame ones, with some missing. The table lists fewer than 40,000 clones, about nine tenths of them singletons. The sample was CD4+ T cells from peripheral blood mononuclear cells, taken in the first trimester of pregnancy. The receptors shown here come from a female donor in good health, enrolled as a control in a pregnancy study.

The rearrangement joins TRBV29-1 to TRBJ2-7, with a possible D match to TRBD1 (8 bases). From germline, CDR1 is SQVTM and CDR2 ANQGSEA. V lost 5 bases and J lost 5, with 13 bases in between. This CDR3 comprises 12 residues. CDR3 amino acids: CSVTGGGNEQYF. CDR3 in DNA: TGCAGCGTTACAGGGGGGGGAAACGAGCAGTACTTC.

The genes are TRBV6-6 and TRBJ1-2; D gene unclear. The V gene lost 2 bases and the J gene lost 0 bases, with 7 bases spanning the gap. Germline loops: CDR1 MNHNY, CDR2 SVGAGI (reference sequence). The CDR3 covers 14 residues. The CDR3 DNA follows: TGTGCCAGCAGTTACAAGGGAGCTAACTATGGCTACACCTTC. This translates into CASSYKGANYGYTF.

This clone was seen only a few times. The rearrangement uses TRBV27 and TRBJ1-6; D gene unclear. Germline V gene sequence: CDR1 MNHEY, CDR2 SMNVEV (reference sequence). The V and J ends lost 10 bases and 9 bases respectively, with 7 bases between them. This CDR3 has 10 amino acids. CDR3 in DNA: TGTGCCACCTACCTTTCACCCCTCCACTTT. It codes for CATYLSPLHF.

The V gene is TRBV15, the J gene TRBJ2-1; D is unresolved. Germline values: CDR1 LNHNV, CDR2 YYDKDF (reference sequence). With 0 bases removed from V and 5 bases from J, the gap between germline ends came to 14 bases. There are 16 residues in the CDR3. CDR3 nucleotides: TGTGCCACCAGCAGAGATCGTACAGTTACCGACAATGAGCAGTTCTTC. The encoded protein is CATSRDRTVTDNEQFF.